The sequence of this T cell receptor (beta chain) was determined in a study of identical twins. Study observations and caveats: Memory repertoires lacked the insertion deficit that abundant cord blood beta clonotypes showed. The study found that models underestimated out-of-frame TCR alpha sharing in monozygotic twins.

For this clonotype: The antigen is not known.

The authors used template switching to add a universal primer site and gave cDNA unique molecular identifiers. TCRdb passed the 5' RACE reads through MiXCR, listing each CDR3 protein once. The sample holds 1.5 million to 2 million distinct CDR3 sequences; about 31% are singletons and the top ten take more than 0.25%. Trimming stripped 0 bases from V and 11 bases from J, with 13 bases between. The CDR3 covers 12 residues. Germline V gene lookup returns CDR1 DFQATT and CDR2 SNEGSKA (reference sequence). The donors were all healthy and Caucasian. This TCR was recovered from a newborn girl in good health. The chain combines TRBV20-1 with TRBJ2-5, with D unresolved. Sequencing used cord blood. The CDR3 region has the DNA TGCAGTGCTAGAGAACCGACCAATGAGCAGTACTTC. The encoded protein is CSAREPTNEQYF.